A single T cell receptor beta chain is shown here with its context. The sample originates from a study of control samples from healthy donors and cancer patients. Germline CDR1 and CDR2: SEHNR and FQNEAQ (reference sequence). This CDR3 has 11 amino acids. With 1 base removed from V and 7 bases from J, the gap between germline ends came to 5 bases. Clones were sequenced by immunoSEQ multiplex PCR, and TCRdb holds only the in-frame ones, with some missing. The sample consists of about 84,000 clones, 84% of them appearing once. This clonotype was sampled from a man in his sixties with head and neck cancer. The specimen sequenced was PBMCs. V usage is TRBV7-9 and J usage is TRBJ2-7; unclear D gene. CDR3 nucleotide sequence: TGTGCCAGCAGCTTAGAAGTTGAGCAGTACTTC. Protein product: CASSLEVEQYF.